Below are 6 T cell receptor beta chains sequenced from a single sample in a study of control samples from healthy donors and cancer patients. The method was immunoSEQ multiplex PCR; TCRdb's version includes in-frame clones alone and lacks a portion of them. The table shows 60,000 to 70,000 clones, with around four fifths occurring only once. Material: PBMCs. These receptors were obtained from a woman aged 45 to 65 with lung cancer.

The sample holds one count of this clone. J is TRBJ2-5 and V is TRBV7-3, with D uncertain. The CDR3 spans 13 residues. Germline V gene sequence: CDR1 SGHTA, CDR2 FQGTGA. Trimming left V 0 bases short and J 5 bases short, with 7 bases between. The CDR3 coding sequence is TGTGCCAGCAGCTTAACATTCGGGGAGACCCAGTACTTC. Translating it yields CASSLTFGETQYF.

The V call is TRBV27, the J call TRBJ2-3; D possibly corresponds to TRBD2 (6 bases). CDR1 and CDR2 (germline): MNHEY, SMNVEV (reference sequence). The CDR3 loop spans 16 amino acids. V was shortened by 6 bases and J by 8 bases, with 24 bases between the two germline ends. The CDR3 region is CASSLSSGNAGSTQYF. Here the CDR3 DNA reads TGTGCCAGCAGCCTATCCTCGGGAAACGCGGGGAGTACGCAGTATTTT.

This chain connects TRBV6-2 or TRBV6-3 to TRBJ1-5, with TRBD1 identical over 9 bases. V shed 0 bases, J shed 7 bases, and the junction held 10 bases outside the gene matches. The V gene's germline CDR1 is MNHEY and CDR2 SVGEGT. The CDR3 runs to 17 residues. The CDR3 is CASSYSTGTGSEQPQHF. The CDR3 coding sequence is TGTGCCAGCAGTTACTCAACCGGGACAGGGTCCGAACAGCCCCAGCATTTT.

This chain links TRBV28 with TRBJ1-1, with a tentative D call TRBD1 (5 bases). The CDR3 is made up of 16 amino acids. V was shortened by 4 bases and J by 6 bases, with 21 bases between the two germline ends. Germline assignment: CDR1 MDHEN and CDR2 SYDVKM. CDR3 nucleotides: TGTGCCAGCAGTTGGGGGTTGGGCAGGGAGCTTCCTGAAGCTTTCTTT. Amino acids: CASSWGLGRELPEAFF. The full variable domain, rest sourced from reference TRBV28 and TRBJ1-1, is DVKVTQSSRYLVKRTGEKVFLECVQDMDHENMFWYRQDPGLGLRLIYFSYDVKMKEKGDIPEGYSVSREKKERFSLILESASTNQTSMYLCASSWGLGRELPEAFFGQGTRLTVV.

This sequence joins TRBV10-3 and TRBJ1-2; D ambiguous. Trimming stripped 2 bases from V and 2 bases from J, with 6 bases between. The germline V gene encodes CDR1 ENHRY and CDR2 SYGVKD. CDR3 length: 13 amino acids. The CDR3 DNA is TGTGCCATCAGTGAGCCGGGGAACTATGGCTACACCTTC. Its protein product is CAISEPGNYGYTF.

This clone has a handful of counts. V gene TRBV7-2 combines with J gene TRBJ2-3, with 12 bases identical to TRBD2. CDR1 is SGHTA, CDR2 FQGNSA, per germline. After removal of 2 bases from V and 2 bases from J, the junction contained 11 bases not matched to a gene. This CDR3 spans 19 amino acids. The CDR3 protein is CASSLRSPSGGANTDTQYF. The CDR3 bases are TGTGCCAGCAGCTTACGATCCCCTAGCGGGGGGGCCAACACAGATACGCAGTATTTT.